The 22 T cell receptor beta chains given below trace back to one sample, sequenced in a study of T cell responses to AZD1222 COVID-19 vaccine. Sequenced by immunoSEQ multiplex PCR; TCRdb stores in-frame clones only, minus some. The sample yields just under 95,000 clones, approximately 91% seen once. The starting material was peripheral blood, obtained on day 0 of AZD1222 vaccination. Every receptor here comes from an adult in good health.

The CDR3 reads CASSQDLEETQYF. The CDR3 DNA reads as TGCGCCAGCAGCCAAGATTTAGAAGAGACCCAGTACTTC. The J gene is TRBJ2-5, the V gene TRBV4-3; no clear D. Germline CDR1 LGHNA, CDR2 YSLEER. The CDR3 is made up of 13 amino acids. Trimming stripped 0 bases from V and 3 bases from J, with 5 bases between.

The CDR3 spells CASSWTSGGALTDTQYF. The CDR3 region has the DNA TGTGCCAGCAGCTGGACTAGCGGGGGGGCCTTAACAGATACGCAGTATTTT. The V and J genes are TRBV3-1 (or the pseudogene TRBV3-2) and TRBJ2-3; TRBD2 agrees at 15 bases. Looked up from germline, CDR1 is LGHDT and CDR2 is YNNKEL (reference sequence). There are 17 residues in the CDR3. J lost 3 bases, V lost 5 bases, and 6 bases had no gene match.

J is TRBJ1-5 and V is TRBV5-5; TRBD1 agrees at 9 bases. V gave up 3 bases and J gave up 2 bases; unmatched junction bases: 3. The CDR3 runs 15 residues. Germline CDR1 and CDR2: SGHKS and YYEKEE (reference sequence). CDR3: CASSWDRVGNQPQHF. As DNA, the CDR3 is TGTGCCAGCAGCTGGGACAGGGTTGGCAATCAGCCCCAGCATTTT.

This clone appeared a few times. The V and J genes are TRBV10-2 and TRBJ1-5; 7 bases map to TRBD1. Trimming at V came to 2 bases and at J to 6 bases, leaving 7 bases not matched to a gene. In germline, CDR1 is WSHSY, CDR2 SAAADI. CDR3 size: 15 residues. The DNA for the CDR3 is TGCGCCAGCAGTGAGGGAGGGGGCGGACGTCAGCCCCAGCATTTT. Encoded protein: CASSEGGGGRQPQHF.

The chain carries TRBV5-1 and TRBJ2-1, with a weak D call TRBD2 (6 bases). The CDR3 runs 14 residues. Germline V CDR1 and CDR2: SGHRS, YFSETQ. V shed 0 bases and J shed 8 bases, with 12 bases lying between them. CDR3 sequence reads: CASSLGTSSDEQFF. Written as DNA, the CDR3 is TGCGCCAGCAGCTTGGGAACTAGCTCCGATGAGCAGTTCTTC. The variable domain in full, with the rest retrieved from reference TRBV5-1 and TRBJ2-1, is KAGVTQTPRYLIKTRGQQVTLSCSPISGHRSVSWYQQTPGQGLQFLFEYFSETQRNKGNFPGRFSGRQFSNSRSEMNVSTLELGDSALYLCASSLGTSSDEQFFGPGTRLTVL.

V is TRBV9 and J is TRBJ1-6, with 7 bases identical to TRBD1. The V and J ends lost 0 bases and 8 bases, in that order; junction bases with no gene match: 2. The CDR3 loop spans 14 amino acids. Germline assignment: CDR1 SGDLS and CDR2 YYNGEE. CDR3 nucleotides: TGTGCCAGCAGCGTAGGACAGGGCGATTCACCCCTCCACTTT. It is translated as CASSVGQGDSPLHF.

The gene calls are TRBV16 and TRBJ1-2; D is unresolved. V was cut by 2 bases and J by 3 bases, with 13 bases left in between. CDR3 length equals 15 residues. Germline CDR1 and CDR2: KGHSY and FQNENV. The CDR3: CASSQMGNPDYGYTF. CDR3 nucleotide sequence: TGTGCCAGCAGCCAAATGGGGAATCCCGACTATGGCTACACCTTC.

The chain joins TRBV5-1 to TRBJ2-1, with D possibly called TRBD1 or TRBD2 (5 bases each). Germline V gene sequence: CDR1 SGHRS, CDR2 YFSETQ. CDR3 length: 16 amino acids. V was shortened by 0 bases and J by 0 bases, with 10 bases between the two germline ends. This CDR3 reads CASSLVGDSSYNEQFF. For the CDR3, the DNA is TGCGCCAGCAGCTTGGTGGGGGATAGCTCCTACAATGAGCAGTTCTTC.

CDR3 residues: CASSTGGTNTGELFF. Written as DNA, the CDR3 is TGTGCCAGCAGCACAGGGGGCACGAACACCGGGGAGCTGTTTTTT. This rearrangement joins TRBV7-3 to TRBJ2-2, with TRBD1 matching over 9 bases. The germline V gene encodes CDR1 SGHTA and CDR2 FQGTGA. This CDR3 has 15 amino acids. V was pared by 5 bases and J by 0 bases, with 1 base of the junction left unmatched.

The rearrangement joins TRBV7-2 to TRBJ2-1; 7 bases map to TRBD1. Germline V gives CDR1 SGHTA, CDR2 FQGNSA. CDR3 length: 16 residues. J gave up 3 bases and V 5 bases, and 10 bases lay outside the gene matches. For the CDR3, the DNA is TGTGCCAGCAGCCCAAACAGGGGTCCCCTCTACAATGAGCAGTTCTTC. This sequence encodes CASSPNRGPLYNEQFF.

The genes are TRBV28 and TRBJ2-3; TRBD1 matches 9 bases. CDR3 length: 14 amino acids. J was trimmed by 11 bases and V by 6 bases; bases with no gene match: 12. CDR1 is MDHEN and CDR2 is SYDVKM in the germline V gene. The CDR3 loop reads CASRRDRGIIRQYF. CDR3 bases: TGTGCCAGCAGACGAGACAGGGGGATAATAAGGCAGTATTTT.

The chain couples TRBV9 to TRBJ2-6; D call uncertain. Germline V gene sequence: CDR1 SGDLS, CDR2 YYNGEE. Trimming removed 4 bases from V and 2 bases from J, with 10 bases in between. This CDR3 has 15 amino acids. Here the CDR3 reads CASSPQVAGANVLTF. The CDR3 coding sequence is TGTGCCAGCAGCCCCCAGGTGGCTGGGGCCAACGTCCTGACTTTC.

The chain links TRBV6-5 to TRBJ2-3, with D perhaps assigned TRBD1 or TRBD2 (5 bases each). Germline CDR1 is MNHEY and CDR2 is SVGAGI. Between the trimmed V and J ends, which lost 5 bases and 2 bases, there was a span of 14 bases. CDR3 length: 15 residues. The DNA of the CDR3 is TGTGCCAGCAGTAGGGACCGTTCCCACACAGATACGCAGTATTTT. It encodes CASSRDRSHTDTQYF.

This chain connects TRBV9 to TRBJ2-1; D is ambiguous. Germline V gene data show CDR1 as SGDLS and CDR2 as YYNGEE. V lost 4 bases and J lost 5, with 4 bases in between. This CDR3 comprises 11 residues. Here the CDR3 DNA reads TGTGCCAGCAGCACCCACAATGAGCAGTTCTTC. Its protein product is CASSTHNEQFF.

CDR3 amino acids: CASSPDSRGVDTQYF. CDR3 DNA sequence: TGTGCCAGCAGCCCCGACTCCCGGGGGGTGGATACGCAGTATTTT. The rearrangement links TRBV3-1 (or the pseudogene TRBV3-2) to TRBJ2-3, with 7 bases identical to TRBD2. J gave up 6 bases and V 4 bases, and 10 bases lay outside the gene matches. The length of the CDR3 is 15 residues. The germline CDR1 and CDR2 sequences are LGHDT and YNNKEL (reference sequence).

The V gene is TRBV7-9, the J gene TRBJ1-6, with D unresolved. The length of the CDR3 is 17 residues. V lost 3 bases to trimming and J lost 0 bases, with 12 bases between them. CDR1 and CDR2 from the germline V gene are SEHNR and FQNEAQ (reference sequence). The CDR3, as DNA: TGTGCCAGCAGCTTTTACACGGAGAGCTCCTATAATTCACCCCTCCACTTT. Its protein is CASSFYTESSYNSPLHF.

The chain joins TRBV6-2 or TRBV6-3 to TRBJ2-2; D is perhaps TRBD2 (6 bases). This CDR3 comprises 17 residues. V lost 4 bases, J lost 1 base, and 16 bases lay in between. The germline CDR1 and CDR2 sequences are MNHEY and SVGEGT. The CDR3 spells CASSSPPGRGNTGELFF. The DNA of the CDR3 is TGTGCCAGCAGTTCCCCCCCTGGGCGGGGGAACACCGGGGAGCTGTTTTTT.

This chain links TRBV7-8 with TRBJ1-2; D not certain. Germline CDR1 SGHVS, CDR2 FQNEAQ. The CDR3 spans 12 residues. Deletions cut 5 bases from V and 7 bases from J, with 11 bases between. CDR3 sequence (DNA): TGTGCCAGCAGCCCCCCCGGGTTTGGCTACACCTTC. Its translation: CASSPPGFGYTF.

The J gene is TRBJ1-6, the V gene TRBV10-3; 7 bases align to TRBD1. Germline V gene data show CDR1 as ENHRY and CDR2 as SYGVKD. CDR3 length equals 16 residues. The V gene end was trimmed by 3 bases and the J gene end by 7 bases; junction bases not matched to a gene: 9. CDR3 loop: CAISDRGTDENSPLHF. CDR3 bases: TGTGCCATCAGTGATAGGGGGACAGATGAAAATTCACCCCTCCACTTT.

The chain has TRBV12-3 or TRBV12-4 and TRBJ1-2, with D possibly TRBD1 on 5 matching bases. The length of the CDR3 is 13 residues. V was shortened by 7 bases and J by 7 bases, with 16 bases between the two germline ends. The CDR3 DNA sequence: TGTGCCAGCACCCACAGGCGGTTAGGTGGCTACACCTTC. This encodes CASTHRRLGGYTF.

The genes are TRBV4-2 and TRBJ2-3; D is possibly TRBD1 (5 bases). Per the germline V gene, CDR1 is LGHNA and CDR2 is YNFKEQ. The CDR3 is 15 amino acids. Trimming removed 0 bases from V and 0 bases from J, with 7 bases in between. For the CDR3, the DNA is TGTGCCAGCAGCCAAGAGGGGCCTAGCACAGATACGCAGTATTTT. This sequence encodes CASSQEGPSTDTQYF.

V is TRBV19 and J is TRBJ1-3; D unclear. The CDR3 loop spans 17 amino acids. The germline gives CDR1 LNHDA, CDR2 SQIVND (reference sequence). V lost 5 bases to trimming and J lost 0 bases, with 17 bases between them. The DNA for the CDR3 is TGTGCCAGTAGTGCCTTCGGGCGCAACCCCTCTGGAAACACCATATATTTT. Encoded protein: CASSAFGRNPSGNTIYF.